A single sample gave rise to the 8 T cell receptor beta chains below, sequenced in a study of cytomegalovirus exposure and HLA in healthy donors. The PCR made use of 60 Vbeta and 13 Jbeta primers. Generated by immunoSEQ multiplex PCR, the TCRdb table keeps only in-frame clones and is missing some. The sample holds under 150,000 clones; 70% to 85% are singletons and the top ten take more than 1.5%. The specimen sequenced was PBMCs. The receptors were sampled from a boy aged 10-17 years in good health and CMV-seronegative.

The V gene is TRBV5-3, the J gene TRBJ1-1, with TRBD1 as a possible D gene (6 bases). TRBV5-3 is an ORF for which the function is uncertain. The length of the CDR3 is 14 residues. V was shortened by 6 bases and J by 5 bases, with 17 bases between the two germline ends. CDR3 region: CARITNREGTEAFF. Here the CDR3 DNA reads TGTGCCAGAATCACAAACAGGGAAGGTACTGAAGCTTTCTTT.

The genes are TRBV6-5 and TRBJ1-5; 9 bases are shared with TRBD1. Unmatched junction bases numbered 8, after V lost 5 bases and J lost 6 bases. The CDR3 runs 15 residues. Germline CDR1 reads MNHEY; CDR2 reads SVGAGI. In DNA, the CDR3 is TGTGCCAGCAGTCGGGGGACAGGGTGTTCTCAGCCCCAGCATTTT. Its translation is CASSRGTGCSQPQHF.

The chain has TRBV9 and TRBJ1-2; 8 bases are shared with TRBD1. V was clipped by 7 bases and J by 7 bases; unmatched bases: 6. This CDR3 has 12 residues. Germline lookup yields CDR1 SGDLS and CDR2 YYNGEE. CDR3 sequence (DNA): TGTGCCAGCGAGACAGGGGTTGGTGGCTACACCTTC. Translating gives CASETGVGGYTF. The full variable domain, its missing parts supplied by reference TRBV9 and TRBJ1-2, is DSGVTQTPKHLITATGQRVTLRCSPRSGDLSVYWYQQSLDQGLQFLIQYYNGEERAKGNILERFSAQQFPDLHSELNLSSLELGDSALYFCASETGVGGYTFGSGTRLTVV.

This clone was recorded a few times. The chain joins TRBV6-5 to TRBJ1-1, with D possibly TRBD1 on 6 matching bases. The CDR3 contains 15 residues. V lost 0 bases and J 5 bases, leaving 13 bases between the germline ends. CDR1 is MNHEY and CDR2 is SVGAGI in the germline V gene. In DNA form, the CDR3 reads TGTGCCAGCAGTTACTCCCAGGGAGGGGGTACTGAAGCTTTCTTT. It translates to CASSYSQGGGTEAFF.

This chain connects TRBV5-1 to TRBJ2-5; no firm D call. The germline gives CDR1 SGHRS, CDR2 YFSETQ. This CDR3 is 11 amino acids long. The V and J ends lost 4 bases and 1 base respectively, with 2 bases between them. DNA of the CDR3: TGCGCCAGCAGCCTCCAAGAGACCCAGTACTTC. Amino acids: CASSLQETQYF.

The chain joins TRBV9 to TRBJ2-6, with TRBD1 matching over 7 bases. Germline V gene lookup returns CDR1 SGDLS and CDR2 YYNGEE. The CDR3 totals 20 residues. J was trimmed by 3 bases and V by 4 bases; bases with no gene match: 19. CDR3 protein: CASSPSEWGTVIIGANVLTF. As DNA, the CDR3 is TGTGCCAGCAGCCCTTCGGAGTGGGGGACAGTCATCATTGGGGCCAACGTCCTGACTTTC.

The chain employs TRBV7-2 and TRBJ2-7; D call uncertain. CDR1 and CDR2 (germline): SGHTA, FQGNSA. The CDR3 loop spans 18 amino acids. V gave up 2 bases and J gave up 4 bases, with 24 bases separating them. CDR3 loop: CASSLPFRISLVGYEQYF. CDR3 in DNA: TGTGCCAGCAGCTTACCCTTTCGTATCAGTCTAGTTGGTTACGAGCAGTACTTC.

The V and J genes are TRBV2 and TRBJ2-2; no firm D call. The germline gives CDR1 SNHLY, CDR2 FYNNEI. The CDR3 spans 11 residues. Trimming cost V 10 bases and J 7 bases, with 10 bases left between them. CDR3 residues: CATTSFGELFF. The DNA of the CDR3 is TGTGCCACCACGAGTTTCGGGGAGCTGTTTTTT. Full variable domain (remainder filled in from reference TRBV2 and TRBJ2-2): EPEVTQTPSHQVTQMGQEVILRCVPISNHLYFYWYRQILGQKVEFLVSFYNNEISEKSEIFDDQFSVERPDGSNFTLKIRSTKLEDSAMYFCATTSFGELFFGEGSRLTVL.